This T cell receptor beta chain was sequenced for a study of lymphopenia after photon versus proton radiotherapy. Study-level points and caveats: Relative stability marked proton patients; photon patients lost diversity and naive cells. In patients who died, overall survival fell as post-nadir TCR diversity dropped more. Authors raise, but do not show, better survival with proton therapy. Oligoclonal CD8+ Temra expansion after nadir drove photon patients' diversity drop.

Unmatched junction bases numbered 5, after V lost 4 bases and J lost 7 bases. Germline CDR1 is ENHRY and CDR2 is SYGVKD. The CDR3 runs 14 residues. Sequenced by immunoSEQ multiplex PCR; TCRdb stores in-frame clones only, minus some. The sample has about 68,000 clones, roughly 90% seen once; the top ten hold roughly 2.7%. About this clone: Its matching antigen is unknown.

The specimen comprised peripheral blood, sampled from a patient treated with photon-based radiotherapy. The sequence was obtained from a woman aged 70-85 years with pancreatic cancer. V gene TRBV10-3 combines with J gene TRBJ2-1, with 9 positions matching TRBD2. CDR3 residues: CAISGREGRNEQFF. CDR3 sequence (DNA): TGTGCCATCAGTGGGCGGGAGGGCCGAAATGAGCAGTTCTTC.